Below, one T cell receptor beta chain is given with its context. The data belong to a study of blood T cell repertoires in COVID-19. As for the study in general: Samples taken during acute and convalescent COVID-19 were collected in the United States, Italy and Spain. T cells, B-cell-depleted T cells, or PBMCs provided the cDNA or gDNA that served as material.

How the authors handled the data: Reference gene primer amplification yielded estimated nucleated cell counts. Assay used: immunoSEQ multiplex PCR; TCRdb lists only in-frame clones, some missing. The DNA was the basis for D and trimming; V, J and clone size are from that table. The sample holds 280,000 or so clones, around 86% seen once. The sequenced sample consisted of peripheral blood. This TCR was recovered from a human donor in a cohort sampled during active COVID-19.

DNA of the CDR3: TGTGCCAGCAGCTTGTTTGGGGACAGGGCTGGAAACACCATATATTTT. Its translation is CASSLFGDRAGNTIYF. This rearrangement joins TRBV5-6 to TRBJ1-3; TRBD1 agrees at 9 bases. The CDR3 runs 16 residues. V was clipped by 1 base and J by 2 bases; unmatched bases: 4. CDR1 and CDR2 from the germline V gene are SGHDT and YYEEEE.